This T cell receptor beta chain was profiled in a study of cytomegalovirus exposure and HLA in healthy donors. Study-level points and caveats: In vitro experiments confirmed that three CMV-associated chains were specific for CMV antigens. Accurate predictions that matched the HLA-A and HLA-B alleles of most subjects were reportedly made from TCR beta sequences.

In regard to this clone: Its specificity is not known.

Germline trimming cut 7 bases from V and 3 bases from J; bases unmatched to any gene: 5. The CDR3 has 16 residues. The germline gives CDR1 MDHEN, CDR2 SYDVKM. 13 Jbeta primers and 60 Vbeta primers were used for the PCR. The protocol was immunoSEQ multiplex PCR, while the TCRdb copy is restricted to in-frame clones and leaves out a portion. The sample has 50,000 or so clones; 75% to 80% are singletons. The chain combines TRBV28 with TRBJ2-2, with 13 bases identical to TRBD2. The source is a woman in her thirties or forties in good health and CMV-seropositive. Sequencing used PBMCs. The CDR3 sequence: CASKLAGGPYTGELFF. The CDR3 bases are TGTGCCAGCAAACTAGCGGGGGGGCCCTACACCGGGGAGCTGTTTTTT.